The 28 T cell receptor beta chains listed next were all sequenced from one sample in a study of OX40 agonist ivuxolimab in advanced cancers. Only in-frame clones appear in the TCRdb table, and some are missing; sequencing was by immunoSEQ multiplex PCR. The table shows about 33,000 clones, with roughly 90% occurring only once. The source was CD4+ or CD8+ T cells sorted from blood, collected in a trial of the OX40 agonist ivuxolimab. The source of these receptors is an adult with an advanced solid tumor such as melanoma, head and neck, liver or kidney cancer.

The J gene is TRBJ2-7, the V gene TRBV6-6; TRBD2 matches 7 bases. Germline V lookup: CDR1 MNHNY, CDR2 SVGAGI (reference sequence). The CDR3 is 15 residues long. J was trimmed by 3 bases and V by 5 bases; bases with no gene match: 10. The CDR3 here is CASSLLAPGGYEQYF. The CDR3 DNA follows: TGTGCCAGCAGTCTACTAGCTCCGGGGGGCTACGAGCAGTACTTC.

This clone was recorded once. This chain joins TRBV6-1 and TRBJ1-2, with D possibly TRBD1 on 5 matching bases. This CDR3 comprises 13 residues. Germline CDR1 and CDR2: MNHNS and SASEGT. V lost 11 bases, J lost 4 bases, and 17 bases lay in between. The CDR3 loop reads CAGSGTLSYGYTF. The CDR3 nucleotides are TGTGCCGGGTCAGGGACCCTTTCCTATGGCTACACCTTC.

CDR3 sequence reads: CASSREREGTDTQYF. In nucleotides, the CDR3 is TGTGCCAGCAGCAGGGAAAGGGAGGGCACAGATACGCAGTATTTT. The rearrangement links TRBV21-1 to TRBJ2-3; the table's D call of TRBD2 was not tested on the DNA. TRBV21-1 is marked as a pseudogene. The CDR3 length is 15 residues.

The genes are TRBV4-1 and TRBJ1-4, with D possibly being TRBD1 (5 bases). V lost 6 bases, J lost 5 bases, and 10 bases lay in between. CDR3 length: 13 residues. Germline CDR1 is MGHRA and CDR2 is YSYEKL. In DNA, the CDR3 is TGCGCCAGCAGGGGACTTGAAAATGAAAAACTGTTTTTT. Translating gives CASRGLENEKLFF.

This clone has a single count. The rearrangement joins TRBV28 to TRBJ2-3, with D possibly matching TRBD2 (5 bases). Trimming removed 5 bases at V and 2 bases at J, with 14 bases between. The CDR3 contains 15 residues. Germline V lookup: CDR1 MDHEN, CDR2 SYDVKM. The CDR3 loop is CASSPGERITDTQYF. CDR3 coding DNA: TGTGCCAGCAGTCCCGGGGAGCGGATCACAGATACGCAGTATTTT. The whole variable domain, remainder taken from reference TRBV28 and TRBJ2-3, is DVKVTQSSRYLVKRTGEKVFLECVQDMDHENMFWYRQDPGLGLRLIYFSYDVKMKEKGDIPEGYSVSREKKERFSLILESASTNQTSMYLCASSPGERITDTQYFGPGTRLTVL.

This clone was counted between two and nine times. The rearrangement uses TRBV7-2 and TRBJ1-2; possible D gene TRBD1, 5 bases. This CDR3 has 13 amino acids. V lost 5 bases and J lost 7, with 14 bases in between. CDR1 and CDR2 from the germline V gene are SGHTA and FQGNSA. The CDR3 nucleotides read TGTGCCAGCAGCCGAGCCGGGGGGGGTGGCTACACCTTC. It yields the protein CASSRAGGGGYTF.

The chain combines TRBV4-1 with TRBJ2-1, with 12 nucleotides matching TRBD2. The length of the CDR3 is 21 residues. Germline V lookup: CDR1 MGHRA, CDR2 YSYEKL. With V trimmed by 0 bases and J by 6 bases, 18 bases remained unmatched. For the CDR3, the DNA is TGCGCCAGCAGCCAAGATAGACCAATTAAACTAGCGGGAGGTGAACCCAATGAGCAGTTCTTC. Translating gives CASSQDRPIKLAGGEPNEQFF.

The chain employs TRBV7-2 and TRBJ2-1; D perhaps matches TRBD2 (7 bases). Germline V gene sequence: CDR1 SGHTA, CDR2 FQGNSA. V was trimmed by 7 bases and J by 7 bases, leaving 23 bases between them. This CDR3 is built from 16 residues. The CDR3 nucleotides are TGTGCCAGCACCTTCCTGGGGGGCGGGAGAACGAATGAGCAGTTCTTC. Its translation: CASTFLGGGRTNEQFF.

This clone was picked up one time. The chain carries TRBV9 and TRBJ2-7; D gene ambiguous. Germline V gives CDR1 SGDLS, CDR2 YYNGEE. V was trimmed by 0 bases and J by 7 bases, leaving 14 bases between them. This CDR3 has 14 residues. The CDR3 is CASSVGVESVEQYF. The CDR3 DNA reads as TGTGCCAGCAGCGTAGGGGTTGAAAGTGTAGAGCAGTACTTC.

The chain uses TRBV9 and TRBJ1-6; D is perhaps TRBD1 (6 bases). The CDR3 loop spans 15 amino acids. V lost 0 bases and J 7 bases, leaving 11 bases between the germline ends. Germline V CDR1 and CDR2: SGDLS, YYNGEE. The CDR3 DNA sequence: TGTGCCAGCAGCGTAGCTAAGGACAGCAATTCACCCCTCCACTTT. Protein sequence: CASSVAKDSNSPLHF.

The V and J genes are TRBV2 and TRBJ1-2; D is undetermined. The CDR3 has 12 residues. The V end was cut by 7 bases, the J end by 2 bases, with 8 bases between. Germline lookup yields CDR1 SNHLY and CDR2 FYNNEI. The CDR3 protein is CASKGPNYGYTF. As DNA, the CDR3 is TGTGCCAGCAAGGGCCCAAACTATGGCTACACCTTC.

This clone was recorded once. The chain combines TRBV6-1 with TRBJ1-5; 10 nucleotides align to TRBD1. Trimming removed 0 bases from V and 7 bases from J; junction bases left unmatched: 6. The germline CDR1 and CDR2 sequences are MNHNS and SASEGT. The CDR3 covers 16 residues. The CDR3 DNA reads TGTGCCAGCAGTGAAGCGACAGGGGGCTCGCGACAGCCCCAGCATTTT. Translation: CASSEATGGSRQPQHF.

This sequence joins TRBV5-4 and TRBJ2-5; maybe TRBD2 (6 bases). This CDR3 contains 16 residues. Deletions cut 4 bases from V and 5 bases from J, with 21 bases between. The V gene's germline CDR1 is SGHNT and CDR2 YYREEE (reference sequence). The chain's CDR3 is CASSVSSEGSGETQYF. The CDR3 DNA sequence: TGTGCCAGCAGCGTGTCTAGCGAGGGGTCCGGGGAGACCCAGTACTTC.

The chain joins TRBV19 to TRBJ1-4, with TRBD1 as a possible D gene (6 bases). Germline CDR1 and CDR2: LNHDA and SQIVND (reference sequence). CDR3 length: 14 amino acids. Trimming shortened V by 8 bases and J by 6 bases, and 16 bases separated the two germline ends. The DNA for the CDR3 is TGTGCCAGTGGCGAACAGGGCGGGCATGAAAAACTGTTTTTT. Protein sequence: CASGEQGGHEKLFF.

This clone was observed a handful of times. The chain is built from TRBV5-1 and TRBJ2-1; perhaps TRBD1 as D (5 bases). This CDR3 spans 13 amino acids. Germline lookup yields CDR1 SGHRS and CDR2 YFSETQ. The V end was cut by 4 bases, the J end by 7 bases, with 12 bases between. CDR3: CASSLPRVNEQFF. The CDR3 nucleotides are TGCGCCAGCAGCCTCCCCAGGGTAAATGAGCAGTTCTTC.

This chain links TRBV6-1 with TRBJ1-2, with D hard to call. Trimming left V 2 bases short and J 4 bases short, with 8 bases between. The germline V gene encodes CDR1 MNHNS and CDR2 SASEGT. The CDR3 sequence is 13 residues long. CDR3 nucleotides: TGTGCCAGCAGTGAAAGAGCAACCTATGGCTACACCTTC. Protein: CASSERATYGYTF.

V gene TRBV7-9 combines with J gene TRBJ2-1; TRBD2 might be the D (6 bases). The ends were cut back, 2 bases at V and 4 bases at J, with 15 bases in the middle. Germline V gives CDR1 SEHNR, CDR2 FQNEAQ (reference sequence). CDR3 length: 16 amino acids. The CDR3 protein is CASSLRATSTYNEQFF. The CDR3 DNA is TGTGCCAGCAGCTTAAGAGCCACTAGCACTTACAATGAGCAGTTCTTC.

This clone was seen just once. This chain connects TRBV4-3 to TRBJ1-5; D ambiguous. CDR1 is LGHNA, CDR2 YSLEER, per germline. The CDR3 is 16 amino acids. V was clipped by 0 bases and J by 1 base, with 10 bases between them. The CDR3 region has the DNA TGCGCCAGCAGCCAAGATCTGGGGATGAGCAATCAGCCCCAGCATTTT. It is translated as CASSQDLGMSNQPQHF.

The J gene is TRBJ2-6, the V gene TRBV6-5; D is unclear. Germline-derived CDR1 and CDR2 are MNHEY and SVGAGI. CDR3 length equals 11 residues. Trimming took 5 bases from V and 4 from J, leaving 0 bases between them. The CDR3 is CASSGANVLTF. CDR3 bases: TGTGCCAGCAGTGGGGCCAACGTCCTGACTTTC.

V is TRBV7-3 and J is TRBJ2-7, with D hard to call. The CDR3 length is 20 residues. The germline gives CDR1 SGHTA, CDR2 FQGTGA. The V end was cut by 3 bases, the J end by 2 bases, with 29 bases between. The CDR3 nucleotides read TGTGCCAGCAGCTTGCCACGCTCTCTCCGGGCCGTAGGTCCCGCCTACGAGCAGTACTTC. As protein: CASSLPRSLRAVGPAYEQYF. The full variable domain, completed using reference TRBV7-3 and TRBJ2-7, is GAGVSQTPSNKVTEKGKYVELRCDPISGHTALYWYRQSLGQGPEFLIYFQGTGAADDSGLPNDRFFAVRPEGSVSTLKIQRTERGDSAVYLCASSLPRSLRAVGPAYEQYFGPGTRLTVT.

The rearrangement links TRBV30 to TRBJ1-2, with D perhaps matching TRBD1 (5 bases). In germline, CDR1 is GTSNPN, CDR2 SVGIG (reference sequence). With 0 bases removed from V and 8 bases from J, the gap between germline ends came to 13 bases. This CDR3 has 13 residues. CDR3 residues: CAWSVLQGGGYTF. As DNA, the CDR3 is TGTGCCTGGAGTGTATTGCAGGGAGGGGGCTACACCTTC. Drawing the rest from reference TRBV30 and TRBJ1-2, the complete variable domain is SQTIHQWPATLVQPVGSPLSLECTVEGTSNPNLYWYRQAAGRGLQLLFYSVGIGQISSEVPQNLSASRPQDRQFILSSKKLLLSDSGFYLCAWSVLQGGGYTFGSGTRLTVV.

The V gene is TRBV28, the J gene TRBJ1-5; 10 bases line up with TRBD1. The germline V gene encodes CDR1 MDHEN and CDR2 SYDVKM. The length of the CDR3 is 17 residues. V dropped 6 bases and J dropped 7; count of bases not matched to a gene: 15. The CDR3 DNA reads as TGTGCCAGCAGGCGTGGGATTCGGGACAGGGGATCCCAGCCCCAGCATTTT. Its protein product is CASRRGIRDRGSQPQHF.

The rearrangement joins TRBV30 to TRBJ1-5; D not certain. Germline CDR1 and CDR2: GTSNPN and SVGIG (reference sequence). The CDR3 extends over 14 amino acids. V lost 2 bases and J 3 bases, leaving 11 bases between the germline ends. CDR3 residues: CAWSPQTLNQPQHF. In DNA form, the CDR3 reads TGTGCCTGGAGTCCGCAGACCCTCAATCAGCCCCAGCATTTT.

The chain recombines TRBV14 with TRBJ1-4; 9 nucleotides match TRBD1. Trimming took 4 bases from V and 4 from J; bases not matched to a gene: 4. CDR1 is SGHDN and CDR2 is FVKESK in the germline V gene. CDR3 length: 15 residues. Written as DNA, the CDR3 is TGTGCCAGCAGCCTTACAGGGGGCTTTAATGAAAAACTGTTTTTT. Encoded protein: CASSLTGGFNEKLFF.

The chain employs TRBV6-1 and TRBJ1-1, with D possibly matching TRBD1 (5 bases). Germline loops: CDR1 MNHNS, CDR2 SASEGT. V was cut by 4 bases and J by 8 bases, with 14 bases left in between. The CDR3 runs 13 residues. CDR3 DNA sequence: TGTGCCAGCAGTGCGGTGGGGGACCAGGAAGCTTTCTTT. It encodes CASSAVGDQEAFF.

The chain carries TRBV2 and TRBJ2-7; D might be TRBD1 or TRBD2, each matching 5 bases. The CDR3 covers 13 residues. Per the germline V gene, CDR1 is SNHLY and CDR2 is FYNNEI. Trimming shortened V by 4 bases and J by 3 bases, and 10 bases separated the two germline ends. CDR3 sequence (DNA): TGTGCCAGCAGTGCAGGGAGAGGCTACGAGCAGTACTTC. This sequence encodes CASSAGRGYEQYF.

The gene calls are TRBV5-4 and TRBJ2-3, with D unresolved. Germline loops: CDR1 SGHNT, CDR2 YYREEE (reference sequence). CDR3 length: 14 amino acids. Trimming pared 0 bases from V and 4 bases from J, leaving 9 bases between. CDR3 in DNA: TGTGCCAGCAGCTTGGAGCCGGGCCCAGATACGCAGTATTTT. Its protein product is CASSLEPGPDTQYF.

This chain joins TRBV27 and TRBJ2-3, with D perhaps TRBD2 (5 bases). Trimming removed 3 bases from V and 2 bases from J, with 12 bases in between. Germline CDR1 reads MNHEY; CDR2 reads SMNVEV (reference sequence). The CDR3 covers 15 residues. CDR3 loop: CASSLEERYTDTQYF. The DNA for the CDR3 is TGTGCCAGCAGTTTGGAGGAGCGATACACAGATACGCAGTATTTT.